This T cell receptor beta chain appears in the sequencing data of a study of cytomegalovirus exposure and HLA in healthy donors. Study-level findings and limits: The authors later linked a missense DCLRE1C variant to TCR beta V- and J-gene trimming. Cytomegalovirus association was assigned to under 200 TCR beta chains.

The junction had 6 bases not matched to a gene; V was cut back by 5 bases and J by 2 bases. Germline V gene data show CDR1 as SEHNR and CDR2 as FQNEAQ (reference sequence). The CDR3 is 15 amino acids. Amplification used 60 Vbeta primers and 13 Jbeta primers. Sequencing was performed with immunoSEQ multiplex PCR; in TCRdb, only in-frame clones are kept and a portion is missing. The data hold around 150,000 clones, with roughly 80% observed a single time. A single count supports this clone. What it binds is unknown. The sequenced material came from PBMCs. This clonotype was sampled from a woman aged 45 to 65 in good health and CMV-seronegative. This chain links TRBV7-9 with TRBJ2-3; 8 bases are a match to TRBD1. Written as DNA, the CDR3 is TGTGCCAGCAGCCCAGGGGGCGGAAACACAGATACGCAGTATTTT. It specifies CASSPGGGNTDTQYF.